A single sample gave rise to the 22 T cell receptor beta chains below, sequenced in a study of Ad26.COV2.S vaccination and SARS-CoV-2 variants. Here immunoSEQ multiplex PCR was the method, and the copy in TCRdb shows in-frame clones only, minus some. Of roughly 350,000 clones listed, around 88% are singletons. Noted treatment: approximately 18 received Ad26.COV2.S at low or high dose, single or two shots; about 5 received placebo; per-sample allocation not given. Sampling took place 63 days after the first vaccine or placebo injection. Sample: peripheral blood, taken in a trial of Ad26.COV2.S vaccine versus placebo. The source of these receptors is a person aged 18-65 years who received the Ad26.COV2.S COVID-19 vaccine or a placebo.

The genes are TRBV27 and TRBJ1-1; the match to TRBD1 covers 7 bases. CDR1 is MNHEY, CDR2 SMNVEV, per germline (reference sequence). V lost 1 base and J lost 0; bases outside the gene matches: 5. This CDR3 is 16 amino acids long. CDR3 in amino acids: CASSLLQGGLNTEAFF. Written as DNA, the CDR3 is TGTGCCAGCAGTTTATTGCAAGGGGGCCTGAACACTGAAGCTTTCTTT.

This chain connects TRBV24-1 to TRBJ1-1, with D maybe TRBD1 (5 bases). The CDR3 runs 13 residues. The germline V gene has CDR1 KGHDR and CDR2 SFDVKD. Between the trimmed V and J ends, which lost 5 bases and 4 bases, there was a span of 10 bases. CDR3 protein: CATSGAGTTEAFF. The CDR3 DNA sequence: TGTGCCACCAGTGGCGCAGGGACCACTGAAGCTTTCTTT.

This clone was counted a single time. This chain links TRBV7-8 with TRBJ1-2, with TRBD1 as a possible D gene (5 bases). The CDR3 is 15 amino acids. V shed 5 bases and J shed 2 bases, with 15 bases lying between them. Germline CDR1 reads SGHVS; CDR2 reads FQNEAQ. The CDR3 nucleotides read TGTGCCAGCAGCCCTATGGCGGGACCAAACTATGGCTACACCTTC. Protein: CASSPMAGPNYGYTF. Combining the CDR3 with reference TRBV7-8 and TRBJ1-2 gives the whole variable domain GAGVSQSPRYKVAKRGQDVALRCDPISGHVSLFWYQQALGQGPEFLTYFQNEAQLDKSGLPSDRFFAERPEGSVSTLKIQRTQQEDSAVYLCASSPMAGPNYGYTFGSGTRLTVV.

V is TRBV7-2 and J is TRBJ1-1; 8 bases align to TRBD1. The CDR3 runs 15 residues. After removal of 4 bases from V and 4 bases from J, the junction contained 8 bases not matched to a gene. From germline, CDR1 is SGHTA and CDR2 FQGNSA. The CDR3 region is CASSSFPTGVTEAFF. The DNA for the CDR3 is TGTGCCAGCAGCTCATTCCCGACAGGGGTCACTGAAGCTTTCTTT.

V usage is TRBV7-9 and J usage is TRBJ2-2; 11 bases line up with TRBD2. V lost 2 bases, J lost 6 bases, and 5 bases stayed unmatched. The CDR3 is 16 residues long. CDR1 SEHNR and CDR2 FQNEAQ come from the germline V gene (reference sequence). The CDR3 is CASSLSLAGGPGELFF. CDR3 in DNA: TGTGCCAGCAGCTTATCCTTAGCGGGAGGGCCCGGGGAGCTGTTTTTT.

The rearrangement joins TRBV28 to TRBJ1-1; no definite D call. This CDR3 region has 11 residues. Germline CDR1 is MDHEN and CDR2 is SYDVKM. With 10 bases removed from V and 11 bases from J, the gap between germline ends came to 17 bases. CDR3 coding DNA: TGTGCCACCACCACCAGAACCGACGCTTTCTTT. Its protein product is CATTTRTDAFF.

The CDR3 DNA follows: TGTGCCAGCAGCCCCTCGGGGAGCGTGCCCTACGAGCAGTACTTC. Translating it yields CASSPSGSVPYEQYF. This rearrangement joins TRBV7-3 to TRBJ2-7, with D possibly TRBD2 on 5 matching bases. V lost 5 bases and J lost 2, with 16 bases in between. The CDR3 length is 15 residues. The germline gives CDR1 SGHTA, CDR2 FQGTGA.

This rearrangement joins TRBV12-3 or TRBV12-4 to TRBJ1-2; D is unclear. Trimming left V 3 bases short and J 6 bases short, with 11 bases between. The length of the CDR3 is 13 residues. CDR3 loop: CASSLGGFHGYTF. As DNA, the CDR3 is TGTGCCAGCAGTTTGGGAGGGTTCCATGGCTACACCTTC.

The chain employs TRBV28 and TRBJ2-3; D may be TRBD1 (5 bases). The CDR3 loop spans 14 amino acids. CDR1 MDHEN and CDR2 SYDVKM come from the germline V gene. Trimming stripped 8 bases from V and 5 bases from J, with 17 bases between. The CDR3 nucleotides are TGTGCCAGCGTGCGGCAGGGCCTGGTAGATACGCAGTATTTT. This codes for CASVRQGLVDTQYF.

CDR3 residues: CASSPGGLAGGPVYNEQFF. The CDR3 coding sequence is TGTGCCAGCAGCCCAGGGGGACTAGCGGGAGGGCCGGTCTACAATGAGCAGTTCTTC. The chain joins TRBV11-2 to TRBJ2-1; 16 bases match TRBD2. CDR1 and CDR2 (germline): SGHAT, FQNNGV. After removal of 5 bases from V and 3 bases from J, the junction contained 10 bases not matched to a gene. The CDR3 totals 19 residues.

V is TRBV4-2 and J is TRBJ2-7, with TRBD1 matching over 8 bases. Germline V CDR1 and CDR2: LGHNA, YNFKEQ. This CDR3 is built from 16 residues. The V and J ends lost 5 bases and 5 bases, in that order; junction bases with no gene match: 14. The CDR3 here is CASSKNPGQVYHEQYF. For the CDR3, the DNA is TGTGCCAGCAGCAAAAACCCGGGACAGGTTTATCACGAGCAGTACTTC.

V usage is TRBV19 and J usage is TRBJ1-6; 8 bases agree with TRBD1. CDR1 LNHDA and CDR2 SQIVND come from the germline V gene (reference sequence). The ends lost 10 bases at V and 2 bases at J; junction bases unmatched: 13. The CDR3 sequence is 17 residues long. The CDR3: CATGQGPKVAYNSPLHF. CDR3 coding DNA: TGTGCCACCGGACAGGGACCGAAGGTCGCCTATAATTCACCCCTCCACTTT.

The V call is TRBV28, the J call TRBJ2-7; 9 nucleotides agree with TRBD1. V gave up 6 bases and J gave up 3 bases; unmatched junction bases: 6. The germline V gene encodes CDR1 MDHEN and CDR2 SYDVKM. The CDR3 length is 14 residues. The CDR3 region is CASRSAGQGYEQYF. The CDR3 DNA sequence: TGTGCCAGCAGATCCGCGGGACAGGGCTACGAGCAGTACTTC.

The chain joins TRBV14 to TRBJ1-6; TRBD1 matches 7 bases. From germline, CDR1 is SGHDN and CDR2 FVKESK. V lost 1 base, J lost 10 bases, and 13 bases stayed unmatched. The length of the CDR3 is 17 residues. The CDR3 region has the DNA TGTGCCAGCAGCCAAGGACTACAGGGGCGGGTTAACTCACCCCTCCACTTT. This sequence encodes CASSQGLQGRVNSPLHF.

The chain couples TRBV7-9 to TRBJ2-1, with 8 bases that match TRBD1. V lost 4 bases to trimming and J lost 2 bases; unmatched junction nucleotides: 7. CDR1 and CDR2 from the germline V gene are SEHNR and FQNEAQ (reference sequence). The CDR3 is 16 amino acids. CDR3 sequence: CASSSLVDRAYNEQFF. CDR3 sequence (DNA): TGTGCCAGCAGCTCGTTAGTGGACAGGGCCTACAATGAGCAGTTCTTC.

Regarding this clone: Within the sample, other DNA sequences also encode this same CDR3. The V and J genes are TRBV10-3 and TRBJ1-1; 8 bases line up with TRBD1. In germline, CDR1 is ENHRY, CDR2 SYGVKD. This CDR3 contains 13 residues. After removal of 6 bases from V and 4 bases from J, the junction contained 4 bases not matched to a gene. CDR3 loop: CAISADRGTEAFF. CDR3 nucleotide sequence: TGTGCCATCAGCGCAGACAGGGGCACTGAAGCTTTCTTT.

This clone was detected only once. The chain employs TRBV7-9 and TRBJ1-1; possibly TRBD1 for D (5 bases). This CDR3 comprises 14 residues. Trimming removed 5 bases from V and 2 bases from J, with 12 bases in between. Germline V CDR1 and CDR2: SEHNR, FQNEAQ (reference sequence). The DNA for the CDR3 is TGTGCCAGCAGCCCATTGACAGCCAACACTGAAGCTTTCTTT. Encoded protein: CASSPLTANTEAFF.

Here the CDR3 reads CASSSTSGTLTDTQYF. In DNA form, the CDR3 reads TGTGCCAGCAGCTCGACTAGCGGGACGCTCACAGATACGCAGTATTTT. The chain joins TRBV7-9 to TRBJ2-3, with TRBD2 identical over 11 bases. With 4 bases clipped from V and 2 bases from J, the junction kept 5 bases outside the gene matches. This CDR3 is built from 16 residues. CDR1 is SEHNR, CDR2 FQNEAQ, per germline (reference sequence).

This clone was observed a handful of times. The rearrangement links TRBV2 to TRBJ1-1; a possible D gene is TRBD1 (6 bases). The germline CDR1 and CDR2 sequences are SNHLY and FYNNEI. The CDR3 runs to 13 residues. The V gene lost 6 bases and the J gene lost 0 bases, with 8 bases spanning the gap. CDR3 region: CASSGQMNTEAFF. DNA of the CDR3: TGTGCCAGCAGCGGACAGATGAACACTGAAGCTTTCTTT.

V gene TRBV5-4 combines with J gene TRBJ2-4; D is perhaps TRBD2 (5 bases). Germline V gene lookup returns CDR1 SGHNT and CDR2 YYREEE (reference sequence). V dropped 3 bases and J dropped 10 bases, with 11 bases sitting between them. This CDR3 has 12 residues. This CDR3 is CASSSQTGIQYF. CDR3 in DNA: TGTGCCAGCAGCTCCCAGACGGGGATTCAGTACTTC.

The CDR3 reads CSASPLSPLHF. The CDR3 region has the DNA TGCAGTGCTAGTCCTTTATCACCCCTCCACTTT. The genes are TRBV20-1 and TRBJ1-6; the D is unclear. V was pared by 3 bases and J by 10 bases, with 7 bases between. The CDR3 extends over 11 amino acids. The germline V gene encodes CDR1 DFQATT and CDR2 SNEGSKA (reference sequence).

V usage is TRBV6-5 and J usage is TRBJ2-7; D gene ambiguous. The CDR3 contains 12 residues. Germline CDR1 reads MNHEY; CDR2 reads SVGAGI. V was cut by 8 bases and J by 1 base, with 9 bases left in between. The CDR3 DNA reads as TGTGCCAGCCGTTCCCAGTCCTACGAGCAGTACTTC. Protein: CASRSQSYEQYF.